This record covers a single T cell receptor (beta chain). A J-beta primer mix and a sample-barcoded 5' primer were used in a second PCR of roughly 7 to 12 cycles. TCRdb re-called the 5' RACE reads with MiXCR, one entry per CDR3 protein. The sample lists roughly 1,100,000 distinct CDR3 sequences, under 30% occurring once. The authors drew approximately 10 milliliters of peripheral blood from each donor. This sample stems from a study of blood T cells in healthy people across ages. V gave up 5 bases and J gave up 7 bases, with 12 bases separating them. The CDR3 has 13 amino acids. These data were also filed under a second study, of T cells of mothers and their children. That paper adds: Overlap measured in related mother-child pairs was slightly, non-significantly higher than in unrelated pairs.

The J gene is TRBJ2-1, the V gene TRBV12-3 or TRBV12-4; possibly TRBD1 for D (5 bases). The clonotype originates from a girl aged 2-9 years in good health. Sequenced material: blood. CDR3 residues: CASSQNYRNEQFF. In DNA, the CDR3 is TGTGCCAGCAGTCAAAACTACAGGAATGAGCAGTTCTTC.